Below, one T cell receptor beta chain is given with its context. Its target is not known. This specimen belongs to a study of T-cell reconstitution after alpha-beta-depleted transplantation in children. This CDR3 has 12 amino acids. V was clipped by 3 bases and J by 3 bases, with 9 bases between them. Germline-derived CDR1 and CDR2 are DFQATT and SNEGSKA (reference sequence). Preparation of the TCRbeta library was carried out with unique molecular identifiers. TCRdb reprocessed the PCR reads with MiXCR, giving one entry per CDR3 protein. Of about 470,000 distinct CDR3 sequences in the sample, approximately 42% were seen once. Study-wide results and caveats: Recipient T cells and thymic progenitors that survived were the source of the high TCRbeta diversity seen at day 60 in some patients. A year had passed since transplant, and T-cell counts and diversity by then came mostly from newly produced T cells. Several hundred expanded graft clones reportedly supplied alpha-beta T cells about two months after transplant.

The source of this sequence is a girl between 2 and 10 years old with aplastic anemia, due to receive a stem cell transplant. The chain uses TRBV20-1 and TRBJ2-7; tentatively, D is TRBD2 (6 bases). The sample here was PBMCs, taken before TCRalphabeta/CD19-depleted stem cell transplant. CDR3 sequence reads: CSARREDYEQYF. Written as DNA, the CDR3 is TGCAGTGCTAGGCGGGAAGACTACGAGCAGTACTTC.